The 30 T cell receptor beta chains reported below all come from one sample, sequenced in a study of T cell repertoires in cytomegalovirus infection. TCRdb reprocessed the reads with MiXCR, giving one entry per CDR3 protein. Counted here are more than 500,000 distinct CDR3 sequences, 16% occurring once; the ten biggest clones make up 20% to 30%. Sequencing was carried out using CD8+ T cells from PBMCs. The origin of the receptors is a human donor in good health (CMV status not recorded). Some clones in this sample may be carry-over from other donors' samples.

The V and J genes are TRBV2 and TRBJ2-1, with 7 bases aligning to TRBD1. Germline V CDR1 and CDR2: SNHLY, FYNNEI. The CDR3 has 19 residues. V lost 8 bases to trimming and J lost 6 bases; unmatched junction nucleotides: 25. CDR3 DNA sequence: TGTGCCAGCGCAGGGGGTGGGGGAGCGGAGAGAGAGGAGGTCAATGAGCAGTTCTTC. It specifies CASAGGGGAEREEVNEQFF.

V is TRBV12-3 or TRBV12-4 and J is TRBJ2-3; 8 bases are a match to TRBD2. The CDR3 loop spans 16 amino acids. With V trimmed by 7 bases and J by 3 bases, 12 bases remained unmatched. The CDR3 region is CASITGSGSQTDTQYF. The DNA of the CDR3 is TGTGCCAGCATAACGGGAAGCGGGAGTCAGACAGATACGCAGTATTTT.

This clonotype has only a few counts. This chain links TRBV10-3 with TRBJ2-7, with D possibly being TRBD1 or TRBD2 (5 bases each). V dropped 4 bases and J dropped 1 base, with 11 bases sitting between them. The CDR3 runs 14 residues. CDR1 is ENHRY and CDR2 is SYGVKD in the germline V gene. The chain's CDR3 is CAISGGTNSYEQYF. The CDR3 DNA follows: TGTGCCATCAGTGGTGGGACGAATTCCTACGAGCAGTACTTC.

This chain joins TRBV3-1 and TRBJ2-1; 7 bases line up with TRBD2. The CDR3 totals 14 residues. J lost 7 bases, V lost 5 bases, and 8 bases had no gene match. In germline, CDR1 is LGHDT, CDR2 YNNKEL (reference sequence). CDR3 region: CASSSPGGRNEQFF. The CDR3 DNA reads as TGTGCCAGCAGCAGCCCGGGGGGAAGGAATGAGCAGTTCTTC.

The chain uses TRBV29-1 and TRBJ1-1; TRBD1 matches at 9 bases. V shed 5 bases and J 10 bases; nucleotides not matched to a gene: 11. Germline CDR1 is SQVTM and CDR2 is ANQGSEA. There are 13 residues in the CDR3. CDR3 protein: CSVPPGTGRGAFF. CDR3 nucleotides: TGCAGCGTTCCCCCCGGGACAGGGAGGGGAGCTTTCTTT.

Many counts were recorded for this clonotype. The chain employs TRBV12-3 or TRBV12-4 and TRBJ2-6; the match to TRBD1 covers 8 bases. The CDR3 spans 17 residues. The junction had 12 bases not matched to a gene; V was cut back by 11 bases and J by 0 bases. The CDR3 region is CALQGAGSSSGANVLTF. CDR3 DNA sequence: TGTGCCCTTCAGGGGGCGGGGTCTAGCTCTGGGGCCAACGTCCTGACTTTC.

This clonotype was seen at least ten times. V gene TRBV7-9 combines with J gene TRBJ2-7; D may be TRBD1 or TRBD2 (7 bases each). CDR1 and CDR2 (germline): SEHNR, FQNEAQ (reference sequence). This CDR3 is built from 17 residues. V was pared by 5 bases and J by 2 bases, with 22 bases between. CDR3 sequence (DNA): TGTGCCAGCAGCCACACGTTGGGGGGGACAGTCGCCTACGAGCAGTACTTC. This encodes CASSHTLGGTVAYEQYF.

This chain joins TRBV5-4 and TRBJ2-7; D gene unclear. CDR3 length: 14 amino acids. Trimming took 0 bases from V and 1 from J, leaving 8 bases between them. Germline assignment: CDR1 SGHNT and CDR2 YYREEE (reference sequence). The CDR3 here is CASSLGPESYEQYF. Here the CDR3 DNA reads TGTGCCAGCAGCTTGGGGCCAGAATCCTACGAGCAGTACTTC.

The table lists this clonotype with many counts. The chain joins TRBV7-9 to TRBJ1-2; no clear D. The CDR3 loop spans 14 amino acids. Germline CDR1 is SEHNR and CDR2 is FQNEAQ (reference sequence). Between the trimmed V and J ends, which lost 0 bases and 9 bases, there was a span of 14 bases. CDR3 amino acids: CASSLAIRVGSYTF. CDR3 nucleotide sequence: TGTGCCAGCAGCTTAGCGATCCGGGTTGGGAGCTACACCTTC. Full variable domain (rest looked up from reference TRBV7-9 and TRBJ1-2): DTGVSQNPRHKITKRGQNVTFRCDPISEHNRLYWYRQTLGQGPEFLTYFQNEAQLEKSRLLSDRFSAERPKGSFSTLEIQRTEQGDSAMYLCASSLAIRVGSYTFGSGTRLTVV.

This clonotype was counted between two and nine times. The chain uses TRBV4-1 and TRBJ1-2, with TRBD1 matching over 7 bases. Germline V CDR1 and CDR2: MGHRA, YSYEKL. V lost 5 bases to trimming and J lost 0 bases; unmatched junction nucleotides: 6. CDR3 length: 15 amino acids. CDR3 sequence (DNA): TGCGCCAGCAGCAACCGACAGGGAACTAACTATGGCTACACCTTC. The encoded protein is CASSNRQGTNYGYTF.

The chain carries TRBV7-8 and TRBJ1-3; D call uncertain. This CDR3 comprises 16 residues. Germline V lookup: CDR1 SGHVS, CDR2 FQNEAQ. The V and J ends lost 9 bases and 1 base respectively, with 19 bases between them. CDR3 nucleotides: TGTGCCAGTCGCTTAGGCACTGAAGGGTCTGGAAACACCATATATTTT. Residues: CASRLGTEGSGNTIYF.

This clonotype was counted between two and nine times. The rearrangement uses TRBV7-6 and TRBJ2-3; 8 bases line up with TRBD2. The CDR3 is 16 amino acids. Germline V lookup: CDR1 SGHVS, CDR2 FNYEAQ. V lost 0 bases and J lost 2; bases outside the gene matches: 4. This CDR3 reads CASSLAIAGLTDTQYF. DNA of the CDR3: TGTGCCAGCAGCTTAGCCATAGCGGGGCTCACAGATACGCAGTATTTT.

This clonotype occurred once. J is TRBJ2-7 and V is TRBV12-3 or TRBV12-4; no definite D call. The V and J ends lost 3 bases and 6 bases respectively, with 15 bases between them. The CDR3 has 14 amino acids. CDR3: CASSFEPCLSEQYF. CDR3 bases: TGTGCCAGCAGTTTCGAACCATGCTTGAGCGAGCAGTACTTC.

This clonotype was seen a few times. In DNA, the CDR3 is TGTGCCAGCAGTCAAGTCCCGGGACAGGGAGGCTATGGCTACACCTTC. Translating gives CASSQVPGQGGYGYTF. This chain connects TRBV6-1 to TRBJ1-2; TRBD1 matches 9 bases. CDR1 is MNHNS, CDR2 SASEGT, per germline. This CDR3 is built from 16 residues. The trim removed 5 bases at V and 4 bases at J, leaving 11 bases unmatched.

This rearrangement joins TRBV7-9 to TRBJ1-5; perhaps TRBD1 as D (5 bases). The V end lost 1 base, the J end lost 5 bases, and 12 bases lay between the germline ends. The CDR3 sequence is 15 residues long. The germline V gene has CDR1 SEHNR and CDR2 FQNEAQ (reference sequence). CDR3 amino acids: CASSLVGTDDQPQHF. The CDR3 bases are TGTGCCAGCAGCTTAGTGGGGACGGACGATCAGCCCCAGCATTTT.

This clonotype was found many times. CDR3 residues: CASSLSGYTGELFF. The DNA for the CDR3 is TGTGCCAGCAGCTTATCTGGGTACACCGGGGAGCTGTTTTTT. The gene calls are TRBV7-2 and TRBJ2-2; unclear D gene. Trimming stripped 2 bases from V and 3 bases from J, with 7 bases between. Germline V gene data show CDR1 as SGHTA and CDR2 as FQGNSA. The CDR3 runs to 14 residues.

This clonotype was detected many times. The chain is built from TRBV7-9 and TRBJ1-2; tentative D call: TRBD1 (5 bases). V lost 1 base and J 8 bases, leaving 14 bases between the germline ends. The CDR3 has 14 amino acids. Per the germline V gene, CDR1 is SEHNR and CDR2 is FQNEAQ (reference sequence). The CDR3 DNA reads as TGTGCCAGCAGCTTAGGACAGACCAGAGCAGGCTACACCTTC. Protein product: CASSLGQTRAGYTF.

This clonotype was observed a few times. V is TRBV10-3 and J is TRBJ2-5; D is possibly TRBD2 (6 bases). The CDR3 spans 15 residues. V was clipped by 0 bases and J by 5 bases, with 13 bases between them. In germline, CDR1 is ENHRY, CDR2 SYGVKD. The CDR3 DNA follows: TGTGCCATCAGTGAGTCAAGAACTGGGGGGGAGACCCAGTACTTC. Translating it yields CAISESRTGGETQYF.

A single count supports this clonotype. This may arise from a read error, as a much more abundant clone is one base away. The CDR3: CASGFMQNEQFF. The CDR3 bases are TGTGCCAGCGGCTTTATGCAGAATGAGCAGTTCTTC. The chain is built from TRBV5-6 and TRBJ2-1, with unresolved D. The CDR3 runs 12 residues. Germline V gene data show CDR1 as SGHDT and CDR2 as YYEEEE.

V usage is TRBV5-1 and J usage is TRBJ2-5; D may be TRBD1 (6 bases). Trimming stripped 0 bases from V and 1 base from J, with 10 bases between. Per the germline V gene, CDR1 is SGHRS and CDR2 is YFSETQ. This CDR3 is 15 amino acids long. CDR3 DNA sequence: TGCGCCAGCAGCTTGGTACAGGGAGCCCAAGAGACCCAGTACTTC. It encodes CASSLVQGAQETQYF.

The J gene is TRBJ2-1, the V gene TRBV19, with D perhaps matching TRBD1 (6 bases). The V and J ends lost 2 bases and 6 bases respectively, with 8 bases between them. CDR1 LNHDA and CDR2 SQIVND come from the germline V gene (reference sequence). There are 13 residues in the CDR3. The CDR3 region has the DNA TGTGCCAGTAGTATAATGGACAGCAATGAGCAGTTCTTC. Amino acids: CASSIMDSNEQFF.

This clonotype turned up a few times. V and J are TRBV5-4 and TRBJ1-1; tentatively, D is TRBD1 (6 bases). CDR3 length: 14 residues. CDR1 and CDR2 from the germline V gene are SGHNT and YYREEE (reference sequence). V lost 2 bases and J lost 6, with 14 bases in between. The CDR3: CASSFRGGAAEAFF. The DNA of the CDR3 is TGTGCCAGCAGCTTCAGGGGAGGGGCCGCTGAAGCTTTCTTT.

The table lists this clonotype with a few counts. CDR3 DNA sequence: TGTGCCAGCAGTCCGGACAGCAACCGTGAAGCTTTCTTT. This codes for CASSPDSNREAFF. The J gene is TRBJ1-1, the V gene TRBV27, with a possible D match to TRBD1 (6 bases). This CDR3 region has 13 residues. Deletions cut 5 bases from V and 7 bases from J, with 14 bases between. Germline lookup yields CDR1 MNHEY and CDR2 SMNVEV (reference sequence).

The chain recombines TRBV6-2 or TRBV6-3 with TRBJ1-2; D is uncertain. The V gene's germline CDR1 is MNHEY and CDR2 SVGEGT. The V end was cut by 0 bases, the J end by 6 bases, with 8 bases between. The CDR3 is 13 residues long. Here the CDR3 DNA reads TGTGCCAGCAGTTACTCGAATGGGAATGGCTACACCTTC. As protein: CASSYSNGNGYTF.

This clonotype was seen ten or more times. The rearrangement links TRBV19 to TRBJ2-4; 10 bases map to TRBD1. CDR3 size: 17 residues. V trimming: 3 bases; J trimming: 0 bases; junction bases outside the gene matches: 5. Looked up from germline, CDR1 is LNHDA and CDR2 is SQIVND (reference sequence). As DNA, the CDR3 is TGTGCCAGTAGTATGCCGGGACAGGGGTTAGCCAAAAACATTCAGTACTTC. Translation gives CASSMPGQGLAKNIQYF.

J is TRBJ2-1 and V is TRBV27; D unclear. Germline CDR1 MNHEY, CDR2 SMNVEV (reference sequence). The CDR3 loop spans 14 amino acids. The V end lost 2 bases, the J end lost 12 bases, and 17 bases lay between the germline ends. The CDR3 is CASSLGRPTDVQFF. The DNA for the CDR3 is TGTGCCAGCAGTTTAGGCCGCCCTACAGATGTGCAGTTCTTC.

The chain combines TRBV30 with TRBJ2-7, with 7 bases fitting TRBD1. J lost 4 bases, V lost 4 bases, and 13 bases had no gene match. Germline values: CDR1 GTSNPN, CDR2 SVGIG (reference sequence). CDR3 size: 15 residues. The CDR3 DNA sequence: TGTGCCTGGAATGAAGCCTGGGGACAGCAGTACGAGCAGTACTTC. This translates into CAWNEAWGQQYEQYF.

A few counts support this clonotype. J is TRBJ2-7 and V is TRBV19, with unresolved D. The CDR3 extends over 14 amino acids. Trimming took 4 bases from V and 2 from J, leaving 12 bases between them. Germline CDR1 and CDR2: LNHDA and SQIVND (reference sequence). The DNA for the CDR3 is TGTGCCAGTAGTACCACGGTTCGGGCCTACGAGCAGTACTTC. It is translated as CASSTTVRAYEQYF.

Many counts were recorded for this clonotype. This chain connects TRBV28 to TRBJ2-7; D is unclear. The V gene lost 2 bases and the J gene lost 0 bases, with 17 bases spanning the gap. This CDR3 region has 17 residues. Germline assignment: CDR1 MDHEN and CDR2 SYDVKM. The CDR3 nucleotides are TGTGCCAGCAGTTTAAGATATTGGACCCCAAGCTCCTACGAGCAGTACTTC. As protein: CASSLRYWTPSSYEQYF. Full variable domain (outside the CDR3, taken from reference TRBV28 and TRBJ2-7): DVKVTQSSRYLVKRTGEKVFLECVQDMDHENMFWYRQDPGLGLRLIYFSYDVKMKEKGDIPEGYSVSREKKERFSLILESASTNQTSMYLCASSLRYWTPSSYEQYFGPGTRLTVT.

In its sample, this clonotype was seen many times. This chain connects TRBV14 to TRBJ2-1; TRBD2 agrees at 9 bases. Germline assignment: CDR1 SGHDN and CDR2 FVKESK. CDR3 length equals 15 residues. Trimming cost V 4 bases and J 7 bases; bases outside gene matches: 8. The CDR3 DNA follows: TGTGCCAGCAGCCCCACTAGCGGGTACGAGAATGAGCAGTTCTTC. Translated, it gives CASSPTSGYENEQFF.